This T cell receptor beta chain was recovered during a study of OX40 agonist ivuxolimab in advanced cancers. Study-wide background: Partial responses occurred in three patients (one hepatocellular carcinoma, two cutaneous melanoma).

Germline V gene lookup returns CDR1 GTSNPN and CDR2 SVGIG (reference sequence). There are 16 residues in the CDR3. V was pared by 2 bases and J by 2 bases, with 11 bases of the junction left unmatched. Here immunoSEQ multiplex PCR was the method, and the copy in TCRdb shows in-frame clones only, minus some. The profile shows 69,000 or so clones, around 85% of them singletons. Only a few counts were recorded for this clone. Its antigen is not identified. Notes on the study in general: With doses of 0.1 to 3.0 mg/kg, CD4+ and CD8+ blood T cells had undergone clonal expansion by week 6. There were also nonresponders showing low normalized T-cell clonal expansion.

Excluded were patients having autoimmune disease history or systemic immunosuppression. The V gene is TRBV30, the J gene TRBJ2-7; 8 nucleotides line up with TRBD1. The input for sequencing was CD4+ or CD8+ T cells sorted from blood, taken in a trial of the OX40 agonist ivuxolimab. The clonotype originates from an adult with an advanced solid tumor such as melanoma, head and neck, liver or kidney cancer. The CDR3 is CAWSPTWDRPAYEQYF. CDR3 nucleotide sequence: TGTGCCTGGAGTCCCACCTGGGACAGGCCCGCCTACGAGCAGTACTTC.